This T cell receptor beta chain came from a study of cytomegalovirus exposure and HLA in healthy donors. Background on the study: Researchers previously reported finding more than 100 million unique TCR beta sequences from about 170 million T cells.

Study-level points and caveats: Most TCR sequences were seen very rarely across donors, but some public TCRs occurred in many. A cluster of highly shared sequence variants was likely a sequencing artifact.

The study ran its PCR with 60 Vbeta and 13 Jbeta primers. Produced via immunoSEQ multiplex PCR; TCRdb's table is partial and in-frame only. The repertoire has around 100,000 clones, approximately 76% of them found once; the top ten carry approximately 5%. Comment on this clone: Its antigen is unidentified.

The CDR3 is 15 residues long. V lost 5 bases and J lost 2, with 14 bases in between. Germline lookup yields CDR1 MDHEN and CDR2 SYDVKM. Material for sequencing was PBMCs. The TCR was taken from a young woman in good health and CMV-seropositive. The chain employs TRBV28 and TRBJ2-3, with D possibly matching TRBD1 (5 bases). CDR3 sequence: CASSPLGAYTDTQYF. The CDR3 region has the DNA TGTGCCAGCAGTCCGCTTGGGGCATACACAGATACGCAGTATTTT. Complete variable domain (other parts from reference TRBV28 and TRBJ2-3): DVKVTQSSRYLVKRTGEKVFLECVQDMDHENMFWYRQDPGLGLRLIYFSYDVKMKEKGDIPEGYSVSREKKERFSLILESASTNQTSMYLCASSPLGAYTDTQYFGPGTRLTVL.